One and the same sample provided the 16 T cell receptor beta chains below, sequenced in a study of blood T cell repertoires in COVID-19. Produced via immunoSEQ multiplex PCR; TCRdb's table is partial and in-frame only. The sample has about 400,000 clones, roughly 86% seen once; the top ten hold roughly 1.9%. Sequences were obtained from PBMCs or T cells enriched from blood (not recorded which). The receptors were gathered from a woman aged 40-49 years with acute COVID-19.

This chain links TRBV5-1 with TRBJ2-4; D possibly corresponds to TRBD1 (6 bases). CDR1 is SGHRS and CDR2 is YFSETQ in the germline V gene. The CDR3 extends over 17 amino acids. V lost 0 bases and J 0 bases, leaving 13 bases between the germline ends. CDR3 sequence reads: CASSLGPGDLAKNIQYF. The CDR3 nucleotides are TGCGCCAGCAGCTTGGGACCAGGGGACCTAGCCAAAAACATTCAGTACTTC.

The genes are TRBV6-1 and TRBJ1-2, with unresolved D. The CDR3 has 13 residues. V lost 0 bases to trimming and J lost 8 bases, with 10 bases between them. CDR1 is MNHNS and CDR2 is SASEGT in the germline V gene. CDR3: CASSEAPGNGYTF. The DNA of the CDR3 is TGTGCCAGCAGTGAAGCGCCGGGTAACGGCTACACCTTC.

This sequence joins TRBV5-4 and TRBJ2-5; 8 nucleotides align to TRBD1. The germline V gene has CDR1 SGHNT and CDR2 YYREEE (reference sequence). V shed 5 bases and J 2 bases; nucleotides not matched to a gene: 11. The CDR3 covers 16 residues. CDR3 DNA: TGTGCCAGCAGAGTGACAGGCAGGGGGCTTCAAGAGACCCAGTACTTC. Protein: CASRVTGRGLQETQYF.

The rearrangement uses TRBV2 and TRBJ1-1; D might be TRBD1 (5 bases). V gave up 4 bases and J gave up 0 bases, with 12 bases separating them. Germline CDR1 and CDR2: SNHLY and FYNNEI. The CDR3 sequence is 15 residues long. CDR3 DNA sequence: TGTGCCAGCAGTGTCCAGACAGCTATGAACACTGAAGCTTTCTTT. It codes for CASSVQTAMNTEAFF.

The V and J genes are TRBV27 and TRBJ1-2; D is possibly TRBD1 (5 bases). The germline V gene has CDR1 MNHEY and CDR2 SMNVEV (reference sequence). V shed 0 bases and J shed 3 bases, with 8 bases lying between them. The CDR3 has 14 residues. For the CDR3, the DNA is TGTGCCAGCAGTTTATCCAGGGCTTACTATGGCTACACCTTC. It specifies CASSLSRAYYGYTF.

Only one count was recorded for this clone. The chain has TRBV5-1 and TRBJ1-1; D is possibly TRBD1 (5 bases). Trimming pared 4 bases from V and 1 base from J, leaving 14 bases between. CDR1 and CDR2 (germline): SGHRS, YFSETQ. CDR3 length: 15 amino acids. The CDR3 region has the DNA TGCGCCAGCAGCCCGGGGGTCCGTGGGAACACTGAAGCTTTCTTT. It encodes CASSPGVRGNTEAFF.

As for this clone: Other DNA sequences in the same sample also yield this CDR3. The CDR3 spells CASSFRVNTEAFF. Here the CDR3 DNA reads TGTGCCAGCAGTTTCCGAGTGAACACTGAAGCTTTCTTT. The chain uses TRBV12-3 or TRBV12-4 and TRBJ1-1; no reliable D call. The length of the CDR3 is 13 residues. Trimming removed 3 bases at V and 0 bases at J, with 5 bases between.

This sequence joins TRBV9 and TRBJ1-2; TRBD1 might be the D (5 bases). The germline V gene encodes CDR1 SGDLS and CDR2 YYNGEE. The CDR3 is made up of 12 amino acids. Between the trimmed V and J ends, which lost 4 bases and 10 bases, there was a span of 14 bases. This CDR3 reads CASSSRQSSYTF. Here the CDR3 DNA reads TGTGCCAGCAGCTCACGACAGTCTTCCTACACCTTC.

The chain combines TRBV11-3 with TRBJ1-5; maybe TRBD1 (6 bases). The CDR3 extends over 16 amino acids. Trimming removed 5 bases from V and 7 bases from J, with 21 bases in between. Germline assignment: CDR1 SGHNT and CDR2 YENEEA. The CDR3 nucleotides are TGTGCCAGCAGCCCCCAGGGGCGAATTTGGGAGCAGCCCCAGCATTTT. Translation gives CASSPQGRIWEQPQHF.

The CDR3 protein is CASSLESARTEAFF. Here the CDR3 DNA reads TGTGCCAGCAGCTTGGAATCGGCTAGGACTGAAGCTTTCTTT. The chain carries TRBV5-8 and TRBJ1-1; D is uncertain. Trimming removed 0 bases at V and 5 bases at J, with 11 bases between. CDR1 is SGHTS and CDR2 is YDEGEE in the germline V gene. This CDR3 comprises 14 residues. The full variable domain, rest sourced from reference TRBV5-8 and TRBJ1-1, is EAGVTQSPTHLIKTRGQQATLRCSPISGHTSVYWYQQALGLGLQFLLWYDEGEERNRGNFPPRFSGRQFPNYSSELNVNALELEDSALYLCASSLESARTEAFFGQGTRLTVV.

The chain has TRBV15 and TRBJ2-1; 10 bases agree with TRBD1. J was trimmed by 7 bases and V by 1 base; bases with no gene match: 1. Germline V gene data show CDR1 as LNHNV and CDR2 as YYDKDF (reference sequence). The CDR3 sequence is 14 residues long. CDR3 DNA: TGTGCCACCAGCAGAGGGACAGGGGGGAATGAGCAGTTCTTC. Translated: CATSRGTGGNEQFF.

The chain is built from TRBV7-9 and TRBJ2-5, with 8 nucleotides matching TRBD2. Germline V gene data show CDR1 as SEHNR and CDR2 as FQNEAQ (reference sequence). This CDR3 is 13 amino acids long. V shed 3 bases and J 13 bases; nucleotides not matched to a gene: 10. The CDR3 region has the DNA TGTGCCAGCAGCTTTTCCCCGGGGGGGCTCCCGTACTTC. This codes for CASSFSPGGLPYF. The whole variable domain, filled in from reference TRBV7-9 and TRBJ2-5, reads DTGVSQNPRHKITKRGQNVTFRCDPISEHNRLYWYRQTLGQGPEFLTYFQNEAQLEKSRLLSDRFSAERPKGSFSTLEIQRTEQGDSAMYLCASSFSPGGLPYFGPGTRLLVL.

This chain links TRBV18 with TRBJ1-2, with D unclear. This CDR3 has 12 residues. The germline V gene has CDR1 KGHSH and CDR2 LQKENI. Trimming pared 2 bases from V and 8 bases from J, leaving 9 bases between. The CDR3 nucleotides are TGTGCCAGCTCACCAGGAGTAGAAGGCTACACCTTC. This codes for CASSPGVEGYTF.

The J gene is TRBJ1-4, the V gene TRBV2; 8 bases align to TRBD1. The CDR3 runs to 16 residues. In germline, CDR1 is SNHLY, CDR2 FYNNEI. The J segment lost 7 bases and the V segment lost 4 bases, leaving 11 bases of the junction unmatched. The chain's CDR3 is CASSAKRQGRFEKLFF. The CDR3 DNA reads as TGTGCCAGCAGTGCTAAACGACAGGGGCGGTTTGAAAAACTGTTTTTT.

This clone occurred once. The rearrangement uses TRBV12-3 or TRBV12-4 and TRBJ2-3; D gene ambiguous. V was shortened by 5 bases and J by 1 base, with 4 bases between the two germline ends. This CDR3 is 12 amino acids long. CDR3 coding DNA: TGTGCCAGCAGTACAGGCACAGATACGCAGTATTTT. This codes for CASSTGTDTQYF.

The chain is built from TRBV30 and TRBJ1-1, with 7 bases matching TRBD1. Germline lookup yields CDR1 GTSNPN and CDR2 SVGIG (reference sequence). This CDR3 has 15 amino acids. V was pared by 3 bases and J by 2 bases, with 9 bases of the junction left unmatched. CDR3: CAWRGQLLLNTEAFF. In nucleotides, the CDR3 is TGTGCCTGGAGGGGACAGCTTTTACTTAACACTGAAGCTTTCTTT.